The TCR beta chain under discussion was sequenced for a study of T cells in Graves' hyperthyroidism and ophthalmopathy. Study as a whole: Blood from the periphery was taken at initial diagnosis, before any treatment.

Template material for amplifying TCR beta CDR3 regions consisted of RNA transcripts. The study used the HTBI primer set for a first-round RT-PCR of the TCR CDR3. TCRdb ran MiXCR on the multiplex PCR reads and lists one entry per CDR3 protein. The table has about 600,000 distinct CDR3 sequences, approximately 15% seen once. The length of the CDR3 is 14 residues. CDR1 and CDR2 from the germline V gene are SEHNR and FQNEAQ (reference sequence). Trimming stripped 6 bases from V and 6 bases from J, with 18 bases between. This clonotype was seen at least ten times. Its matching antigen is unknown. Study results and limitations: Blood held most thyroid clonotypes expanded above 0.001 frequency.

Together with thyroid ultrasound, orbital computed tomography, serum thyroxine and TRAb, clinical symptoms were used for diagnoses. The sample consisted of blood. This sequence originates from a woman aged 18 to 35 with Graves' ophthalmopathy. The genes are TRBV7-9 and TRBJ2-7, with a possible D match to TRBD2 (5 bases). The CDR3 DNA sequence: TGTGCCAGCAGAAGAGATGCGGGCCAGCGCGAGCAGTACTTC. Its protein is CASRRDAGQREQYF.